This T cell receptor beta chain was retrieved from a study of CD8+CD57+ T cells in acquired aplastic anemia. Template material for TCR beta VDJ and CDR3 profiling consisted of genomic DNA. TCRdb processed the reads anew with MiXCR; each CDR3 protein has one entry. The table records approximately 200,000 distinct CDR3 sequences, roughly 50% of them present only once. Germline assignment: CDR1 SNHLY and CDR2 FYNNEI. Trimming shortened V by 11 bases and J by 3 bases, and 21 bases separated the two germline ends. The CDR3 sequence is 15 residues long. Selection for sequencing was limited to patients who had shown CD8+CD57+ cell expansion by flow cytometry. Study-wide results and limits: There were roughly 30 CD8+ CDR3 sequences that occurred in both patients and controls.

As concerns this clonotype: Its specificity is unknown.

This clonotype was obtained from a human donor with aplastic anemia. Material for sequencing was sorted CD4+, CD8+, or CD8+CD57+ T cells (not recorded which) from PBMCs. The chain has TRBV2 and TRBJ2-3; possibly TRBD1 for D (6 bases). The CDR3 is CAGNRFRGTTDTQYF. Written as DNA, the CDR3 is TGTGCCGGCAACCGGTTTAGGGGGACAACAGATACGCAGTATTTT.